This T cell receptor (beta chain) is drawn from a study of cytomegalovirus exposure and HLA in healthy donors (TCRdb year 2017). In the study overall: According to a later analysis, the 100 to 150 validation repertoires were produced on the same platform as the 666 repertoires of the first cohort. The study was designed to test whether signatures of past pathogen exposure could be identified by cataloging public T cell receptors. A separate validation cohort of about 110 different subjects was used in addition to the roughly 640-subject first cohort. High-throughput TCR immunosequencing, statistical association of individual TCRs with disease status, and machine learning were combined to predict cytomegalovirus infection status.

The donors belonged to the validation cohort of about 120 subjects, which was separate from the roughly 670-subject first cohort. The CDR3 runs 13 amino acids, cysteine and phenylalanine included. The read is trimmed to its CDR3 DNA, 39 bases read in frame from base 1. At the junction V is shortened by 0 bases and J by 3 bases, with 6 bases in between. Per the germline V gene, SGDLS is the CDR1 and YYNGEE is the CDR2. On this clone: There is no known antigen for this receptor. No qualities accompany the bases; no much larger clone lies one base away. This sample includes further DNA sequences coding for the same CDR3.

The method behind the library was the immunoSEQ multiplex PCR assay. The published analysis was carried out like this. A statistical classification framework was built to diagnose cytomegalovirus status from the catalog of TCR beta chain sequences. TCRdb carries this immuneACCESS record with in-frame sequences only. Its versions omit some clonotypes, under half of them owing to an unresolved V gene in the studies checked, with the rest unexplained. V, J and clone size reflect that table, while D and trimming were determined from the DNA. In all, the sample holds 140,000 to 150,000 clones, and roughly 87% of those were seen once. The ten most abundant clones make up 4.5% of the sample. What the authors observed across the whole study: Most TCR sequences were observed very rarely across donors, whereas some public TCRs were present in many individuals. Subsequent analysis determined that TCRs grouped into clusters in the first cohort also showed a tendency toward co-occurrence across the approximately 110 validation repertoires, and 90% to 95% of cluster scores exceeded 0. The study gave a list of about 170 TCR beta chains associated with cytomegalovirus. In both the original and validation cohorts, the classifier was reported to diagnose cytomegalovirus status with high specificity and sensitivity. A later analysis had no HLA typing for the validation cohort, so co-occurrence there was scored across all 120 or so repertoires. A few of the identified cytomegalovirus-associated TCR beta chains were confirmed in vitro to be specific for cytomegalovirus antigens. The authors suggested that the approach could potentially be extended to other disease states and immunological phenotypes.

Source material: PBMCs. This chain joins TRBV9 to TRBJ1-2; matching of 6 bases hints at TRBD1 as the D gene. The receptor was derived from a man aged 18 to 30 in good health and CMV-seropositive. This receptor carries the CDR3 CASSVGTDYGYTF. The DNA sequence follows: TGTGCCAGCAGCGTAGGGACAGACTATGGCTACACCTTC.